This is a list of T cell receptor beta chains from one sample in a study of blood T cell repertoires in COVID-19. The assay was immunoSEQ multiplex PCR, and TCRdb's table has in-frame clones only and misses some. The sample lists some 250,000 clones, roughly 80% occurring once. Sequencing was carried out using peripheral blood. These receptors were taken from a man in his forties or fifties with active or convalescent COVID-19. CDR3s include the opening cysteine and the closing phenylalanine or tryptophan. D genes are given only for firm matches. Clone size is not always given. Where it is, it says once, few, many or a class for expanded clones.

CDR3 protein | CDR3 DNA | clone size | J gene | V gene | D gene
CASSKVRQGRANTEAFF | TGTGCCAGCAGCAAAGTCCGACAGGGAAGAGCTAACACTGAAGCTTTCTTT | - | TRBJ1-1 | TRBV21-1 | -
CASSPRGGGTGELFF | TGTGCCAGCAGCCCACGGGGGGGCGGCACCGGGGAGCTGTTTTTT | once | TRBJ2-2 | TRBV11-3 | TRBD2
CASSAGPFYEQYF | TGTGCCAGCAGTGCGGGGCCGTTCTACGAGCAGTACTTC | once | TRBJ2-7 | TRBV6-2/TRBV6-3 | -
CATSDFAGGNTGELFF | TGTGCCACCAGTGATTTTGCAGGGGGGAACACCGGGGAGCTGTTTTTT | few | TRBJ2-2 | TRBV24-1 | TRBD1
CASSVQAGGTDTQYF | TGTGCCAGCAGCGTACAAGCGGGGGGCACAGATACGCAGTATTTT | - | TRBJ2-3 | TRBV9 | TRBD2
CASSSGGRDSPLHF | TGTGCCAGCTCCTCAGGGGGTCGTGATTCACCCCTCCACTTT | - | TRBJ1-6 | TRBV18 | TRBD1
CASSLGYRQHDGYTF | TGTGCCAGCAGCTTAGGTTACCGACAGCACGATGGCTACACCTTC | - | TRBJ1-2 | TRBV7-2 | -
CASSLVVGGASGANVLTF | TGTGCCAGCAGCTTAGTTGTAGGAGGGGCCTCTGGGGCCAACGTCCTGACTTTC | - | TRBJ2-6 | TRBV7-2 | -
CASSSWGTGNQPQHF | TGTGCCAGCAGCTCCTGGGGGACAGGGAATCAGCCCCAGCATTTT | few | TRBJ1-5 | TRBV6-6 | TRBD1
CASSPRTGIGMSNQPQHF | TGTGCCAGTAGTCCGCGGACAGGGATCGGCATGAGCAATCAGCCCCAGCATTTT | - | TRBJ1-5 | TRBV19 | TRBD1
CAWSGGDRVTQPQHF | TGTGCCTGGAGTGGGGGAGACAGGGTCACCCAGCCCCAGCATTTT | - | TRBJ1-5 | TRBV30 | TRBD1
CATSRDLRGQGYNEQFF | TGTGCCACCAGCAGAGATTTAAGGGGACAGGGATACAATGAGCAGTTCTTC | - | TRBJ2-1 | TRBV15 | TRBD1
CASSQTGVGNEKLFF | TGTGCCAGCAGTCAGACAGGGGTCGGAAATGAAAAACTGTTTTTT | - | TRBJ1-4 | TRBV2 | TRBD1
CASSADSGQGARNQPQHF | TGTGCCAGTAGTGCAGACTCGGGACAGGGGGCAAGAAATCAGCCCCAGCATTTT | - | TRBJ1-5 | TRBV19 | TRBD1
CASSQRSEAFF | TGTGCCAGCAGCCAGAGATCGGAGGCTTTCTTT | - | TRBJ1-1 | TRBV3-1/TRBV3-2 | -
CASSMVWSAQPYEQYF | TGTGCCAGTAGTATGGTTTGGTCAGCGCAACCCTACGAGCAGTACTTC | - | TRBJ2-7 | TRBV19 | -
CASSQDLGGRGYTF | TGTGCCAGCAGCCAAGATCTGGGGGGTAGAGGCTACACCTTC | - | TRBJ1-2 | TRBV14 | -
CAWSVSGADQPQHF | TGTGCCTGGAGTGTAAGCGGGGCGGATCAGCCCCAGCATTTT | - | TRBJ1-5 | TRBV30 | -
CASSLIPGGMGDTQYF | TGTGCCAGCAGCTTAATCCCAGGGGGCATGGGAGATACGCAGTATTTT | few | TRBJ2-3 | TRBV7-2 | TRBD1
CASSLRGYYEQFF | TGTGCCAGCAGCTTAAGAGGCTATTATGAGCAGTTCTTC | - | TRBJ2-1 | TRBV11-3 | -
CASSNYGGELFF | TGTGCCAGCAGCAACTACGGCGGGGAGCTGTTTTTT | - | TRBJ2-2 | TRBV7-2 | -
CATSDLRGMNTEAFF | TGTGCCACCAGTGATTTGAGGGGGATGAACACTGAAGCTTTCTTT | - | TRBJ1-1 | TRBV24-1 | -
CASSYPGRGQDGYTF | TGTGCCAGCAGTTACCCGGGTAGGGGTCAGGATGGCTACACCTTC | - | TRBJ1-2 | TRBV6-6 | -
CASTPRVKSRGYTF | TGTGCCAGCACCCCGCGAGTGAAATCCCGTGGCTACACCTTC | - | TRBJ1-2 | TRBV6-2/TRBV6-3 | -
CASTQGDSSTEAFF | TGTGCCAGCACCCAGGGCGACAGCTCCACTGAAGCTTTCTTT | - | TRBJ1-1 | TRBV3-1/TRBV3-2 | -
CASSRRGTAGSGNTIYF | TGTGCCAGCAGTCGCCGTGGGACAGCGGGCTCTGGAAACACCATATATTTT | - | TRBJ1-3 | TRBV11-2 | TRBD1
CASLRAGQLPNQPQHF | TGTGCCAGCCTAAGGGCAGGACAGCTTCCTAATCAGCCCCAGCATTTT | - | TRBJ1-5 | TRBV28 | -
CASSAGVLSYNEQFF | TGTGCCAGCAGCGCCGGAGTACTCTCCTACAATGAGCAGTTCTTC | once | TRBJ2-1 | TRBV9 | -
CASSQSKGVRSTYNSPLHF | TGCGCCAGCAGTCAATCGAAGGGAGTCAGGAGCACCTATAATTCACCCCTCCACTTT | - | TRBJ1-6 | TRBV23-1 | -
CASSLRTGSNQPQHF | TGTGCCAGCAGCTTGAGGACAGGTAGCAATCAGCCCCAGCATTTT | - | TRBJ1-5 | TRBV6-2/TRBV6-3 | TRBD1
CASSFGQLSGNTIYF | TGTGCCAGCAGTTTCGGACAGCTCTCTGGAAACACCATATATTTT | - | TRBJ1-3 | TRBV28 | -
CASSQDRTGYKLFF | TGTGCCAGCAGCCAAGACCGTACGGGGTACAAACTGTTTTTT | - | TRBJ1-4 | TRBV3-1/TRBV3-2 | -
CAWIWGENTEAFF | TGTGCCTGGATTTGGGGGGAGAACACTGAAGCTTTCTTT | - | TRBJ1-1 | TRBV30 | -
CASSAAEAAKTEAFF | TGTGCCAGCAGTGCCGCTGAAGCGGCGAAAACTGAAGCTTTCTTT | - | TRBJ1-1 | TRBV6-6 | -
CASSFTANQGVLRGHYGYTF | TGTGCCAGCAGTTTTACCGCTAATCAGGGTGTCCTCCGCGGTCACTATGGCTACACCTTC | few | TRBJ1-2 | TRBV28 | -
CASSIASGASYEQFF | TGTGCCAGCAGCATAGCTAGCGGAGCTTCGTATGAGCAGTTCTTC | - | TRBJ2-1 | TRBV11-3 | TRBD2
CASSPAGGAGELFF | TGTGCCAGCAGCCCAGCGGGGGGCGCCGGGGAGCTGTTTTTT | - | TRBJ2-2 | TRBV7-3 | TRBD2
CASSLGGTPVNTIYF | TGTGCCAGCAGTTTGGGGGGGACTCCAGTTAACACCATATATTTT | once | TRBJ1-3 | TRBV28 | -
CASSQGQSSYNEQFF | TGTGCCAGCAGTCAGGGACAGAGCTCCTACAATGAGCAGTTCTTC | - | TRBJ2-1 | TRBV2 | TRBD1
CASSQTATDTQYF | TGCGCCAGCAGCCAGACAGCCACAGATACGCAGTATTTT | - | TRBJ2-3 | TRBV4-1 | -
CATLFNYGYTF | TGTGCCACCTTATTTAACTATGGCTACACCTTC | once | TRBJ1-2 | TRBV10-3 | -
CASRNTRSTGELFF | TGTGCCAGCCGTAACACCCGATCCACCGGGGAGCTGTTTTTT | - | TRBJ2-2 | TRBV11-3 | -
CASSSDRAEETQYF | TGCGCCAGCAGCTCGGACAGGGCAGAAGAGACCCAGTACTTC | - | TRBJ2-5 | TRBV5-1 | TRBD1
CAWSVSYEQYF | TGTGCCTGGAGTGTATCTTACGAGCAGTACTTC | - | TRBJ2-7 | TRBV30 | -
CASSRDRYPEAF | TGCGCCAGCAGCCGGGACAGGTACCCGGAGGCCTTC | - | TRBJ1-2 | TRBV5-1 | TRBD1
CASSQGSGDGYTF | TGTGCCAGCAGCCAAGGGTCAGGGGATGGCTACACCTTC | - | TRBJ1-2 | TRBV4-2 | -
CASSLVATEAFF | TGTGCCAGCAGTTTAGTGGCCACTGAAGCTTTCTTT | - | TRBJ1-1 | TRBV12-3/TRBV12-4 | -
CASSQEEGARYNEQFF | TGCGCCAGCAGCCAAGAGGAGGGGGCGAGGTACAATGAGCAGTTCTTC | - | TRBJ2-1 | TRBV4-3 | -